What follows describes a single T cell receptor beta chain. Method: immunoSEQ multiplex PCR; TCRdb's copy keeps in-frame clones and lacks some. The sample holds tens of thousands of clones, roughly 90% seen once. The data were taken from a study of technical replicates of blood from several donors. V was pared by 7 bases and J by 7 bases, with 11 bases of the junction left unmatched. Per germline, CDR1 GTSNPN and CDR2 SVGIG (reference sequence). The CDR3 runs to 14 residues. The receptor was isolated from a human donor in good health. J is TRBJ2-2 and V is TRBV30; 8 nucleotides agree with TRBD1. Material: T cells isolated from PBMCs. CDR3 nucleotides: TGTGCCTCCTACGGGACAGGATTATACGGGGAGCTGTTTTTT. It specifies CASYGTGLYGELFF.